This T cell receptor beta chain came from a study of T cells in Graves' hyperthyroidism and ophthalmopathy. This clonotype was seen at least ten times. The investigators amplified TCR beta CDR3 regions from RNA transcripts. TCR CDR3 underwent first-round RT-PCR with the HTBI primer set. One entry per CDR3 protein results from TCRdb running MiXCR on the multiplex PCR reads. The sample lists some 400,000 distinct CDR3 sequences; about 14% were seen once. Graves' hyperthyroidism showing no ophthalmopathy progression within 18 months was considered stable. V lost 3 bases, J lost 7 bases, and 8 bases stayed unmatched. The CDR3 spans 15 residues. CDR1 and CDR2 from the germline V gene are LGHNA and YNFKEQ.

This receptor was taken from a woman aged 55-75 years with Graves' hyperthyroidism. The sample consisted of blood. The genes are TRBV4-2 and TRBJ2-7; TRBD2 agrees at 11 bases. CDR3 amino acids: CASSQLAGGSGEQYF. CDR3 nucleotide sequence: TGTGCCAGCAGCCAGTTAGCGGGAGGGTCCGGGGAGCAGTACTTC.